The 22 T cell receptor beta chains given below trace back to one sample, sequenced in a study of T cell responses to AZD1222 COVID-19 vaccine. The table came from immunoSEQ multiplex PCR; TCRdb's copy has only in-frame clones and leaves some out. The profile shows some 120,000 clones, about 88% of them singletons. The source was peripheral blood, collected on day 0 of AZD1222 vaccination. These receptors originate from an adult in good health.

The rearrangement links TRBV15 to TRBJ1-4, with 8 nucleotides matching TRBD1. Germline lookup yields CDR1 LNHNV and CDR2 YYDKDF (reference sequence). CDR3 length: 15 amino acids. The junction had 10 bases not matched to a gene; V was cut back by 5 bases and J by 8 bases. The chain's CDR3 is CATSPGAGGEEKLFF. The DNA for the CDR3 is TGTGCCACCAGCCCCGGGGCAGGGGGCGAAGAAAAACTGTTTTTT.

This chain connects TRBV6-1 to TRBJ1-5; 11 bases align to TRBD1. The ends lost 4 bases at V and 4 bases at J; junction bases unmatched: 6. This CDR3 spans 16 amino acids. CDR1 is MNHNS, CDR2 SASEGT, per germline. CDR3 DNA: TGTGCCAGCAGTGTCGGACAGGGGGCTAGGAATCAGCCCCAGCATTTT. It specifies CASSVGQGARNQPQHF.

This clone ranks as medium-sized. V and J are TRBV27 and TRBJ2-1; 13 bases are a match to TRBD2. Germline CDR1 and CDR2: MNHEY and SMNVEV (reference sequence). The CDR3 spans 15 residues. The J segment lost 9 bases and the V segment lost 3 bases, leaving 5 bases of the junction unmatched. DNA for the CDR3: TGTGCCAGCAGTTTTCGGACTAGCGGGAGTAGTGAGCAGTTCTTC. Its translation is CASSFRTSGSSEQFF.

By share, this clone counts as hyperexpanded. The chain links TRBV29-1 to TRBJ1-2; tentatively, D is TRBD1 (5 bases). Trimming cost V 3 bases and J 8 bases, with 10 bases left between them. CDR1 is SQVTM, CDR2 ANQGSEA, per germline. The CDR3 totals 11 residues. In DNA form, the CDR3 reads TGCAGCGTTGAGGCAGGGAGGGGCTACACCTTC. Translation gives CSVEAGRGYTF.

This clone appeared a few times. The chain uses TRBV5-1 and TRBJ2-5; TRBD2 agrees at 13 bases. After removal of 4 bases from V and 4 bases from J, the junction contained 10 bases not matched to a gene. In germline, CDR1 is SGHRS, CDR2 YFSETQ. This CDR3 is built from 17 residues. CDR3 coding DNA: TGCGCCAGCAGCCGAACTAGCGGGGGGGTGTCCCCAGAGACCCAGTACTTC. It translates to CASSRTSGGVSPETQYF.

The chain is built from TRBV11-3 and TRBJ2-2; D is ambiguous. Germline V CDR1 and CDR2: SGHNT, YENEEA. V was shortened by 5 bases and J by 4 bases, with 8 bases between the two germline ends. The CDR3 is 13 amino acids. The CDR3 sequence is CASSKTGTGELFF. The CDR3, as DNA: TGTGCCAGCAGCAAGACGGGCACCGGGGAGCTGTTTTTT. Full variable domain (rest looked up from reference TRBV11-3 and TRBJ2-2): EAGVVQSPRYKIIEKKQPVAFWCNPISGHNTLYWYLQNLGQGPELLIRYENEEAVDDSQLPKDRFSAERLKGVDSTLKIQPAELGDSAVYLCASSKTGTGELFFGEGSRLTVL.

This clone appeared once. The chain has TRBV29-1 and TRBJ2-1; D remains ambiguous. CDR3 length: 14 residues. The ends were cut back, 2 bases at V and 0 bases at J, with 8 bases in the middle. Germline V lookup: CDR1 SQVTM, CDR2 ANQGSEA. Here the CDR3 reads CSVEQRSSYNEQFF. CDR3 bases: TGCAGCGTTGAACAACGGAGCTCCTACAATGAGCAGTTCTTC.

The V gene is TRBV5-1, the J gene TRBJ1-5; D is uncertain. V was pared by 0 bases and J by 6 bases, with 10 bases between. Germline-derived CDR1 and CDR2 are SGHRS and YFSETQ. This CDR3 has 14 residues. The CDR3 sequence: CASSLAVPTQPQHF. DNA for the CDR3: TGCGCCAGCAGCTTGGCAGTGCCCACTCAGCCCCAGCATTTT.

V gene TRBV6-5 combines with J gene TRBJ2-7, with D maybe TRBD1 (5 bases). Trimming stripped 5 bases from V and 3 bases from J, with 17 bases between. The CDR3 sequence is 15 residues long. Germline CDR1 MNHEY, CDR2 SVGAGI. The CDR3 nucleotides are TGTGCCAGCAGTCCCCGGAGCCAGGGCAACTACGAGCAGTACTTC. Amino acids: CASSPRSQGNYEQYF.

J is TRBJ1-5 and V is TRBV6-5; 7 bases fit TRBD1. The CDR3 sequence is 13 residues long. CDR1 MNHEY and CDR2 SVGAGI come from the germline V gene. The ends lost 7 bases at V and 4 bases at J; junction bases unmatched: 4. Here the CDR3 DNA reads TGTGCCAGCACCCGACAGGGAAATCAGCCCCAGCATTTT. Encoded protein: CASTRQGNQPQHF.

Regarding this clone: Other DNA sequences in the sample encode the same CDR3. V and J are TRBV11-2 and TRBJ2-5, with a possible D match to TRBD2 (6 bases). Germline values: CDR1 SGHAT, CDR2 FQNNGV. This CDR3 is 16 amino acids long. V lost 3 bases, J lost 5 bases, and 19 bases lay in between. CDR3 region: CASSLGGAGRRETQYF. The DNA of the CDR3 is TGTGCCAGCAGCTTGGGTGGGGCAGGGAGGAGGGAGACCCAGTACTTC.

The sample holds a few counts of this clone. The chain employs TRBV7-9 and TRBJ1-4, with D perhaps matching TRBD1 (5 bases). V lost 5 bases, J lost 11 bases, and 15 bases lay in between. The germline gives CDR1 SEHNR, CDR2 FQNEAQ (reference sequence). There are 13 residues in the CDR3. CDR3 sequence reads: CASSRGLNGKLFF. CDR3 in DNA: TGTGCCAGCAGCCGGGGCCTAAATGGGAAACTGTTTTTT.

V gene TRBV5-6 combines with J gene TRBJ1-6, with 9 bases matching TRBD1. Germline CDR1 SGHDT, CDR2 YYEEEE. CDR3 length: 16 residues. V lost 2 bases and J lost 9; bases outside the gene matches: 9. The CDR3 DNA follows: TGTGCCAGCAGCTTCGGGACAGGGTCTGGAGGTTCACCCCTCCACTTT. Its protein is CASSFGTGSGGSPLHF.

This clone appeared a single time. The chain uses TRBV19 and TRBJ2-7, with D possibly called TRBD1 or TRBD2 (6 bases each). The CDR3 loop spans 13 amino acids. V lost 6 bases and J 7 bases, leaving 16 bases between the germline ends. Germline CDR1 is LNHDA and CDR2 is SQIVND (reference sequence). The chain's CDR3 is CASRERGAGEQYF. Written as DNA, the CDR3 is TGTGCCAGTAGGGAAAGGGGGGCGGGAGAGCAGTACTTC.

The chain is built from TRBV6-5 and TRBJ1-5, with D possibly being TRBD1 (5 bases). The CDR3 covers 14 residues. Deletions cut 5 bases from V and 2 bases from J, with 10 bases between. Germline CDR1 and CDR2: MNHEY and SVGAGI. This chain's CDR3 is CASSTQGGNQPQHF. Written as DNA, the CDR3 is TGTGCCAGCAGTACGCAGGGTGGCAATCAGCCCCAGCATTTT.

The chain uses TRBV5-5 and TRBJ2-7, with a tentative D call TRBD1 (5 bases). This CDR3 spans 15 amino acids. CDR1 and CDR2 from the germline V gene are SGHKS and YYEKEE (reference sequence). Trimming cost V 0 bases and J 0 bases, with 10 bases left between them. As DNA, the CDR3 is TGTGCCAGCAGCTTGGAAGGGGTGAGCTCCTACGAGCAGTACTTC. Its protein is CASSLEGVSSYEQYF. Full variable domain (outside the CDR3, taken from reference TRBV5-5 and TRBJ2-7): DAGVTQSPTHLIKTRGQQVTLRCSPISGHKSVSWYQQVLGQGPQFIFQYYEKEERGRGNFPDRFSARQFPNYSSELNVNALLLGDSALYLCASSLEGVSSYEQYFGPGTRLTVT.

J is TRBJ1-3 and V is TRBV7-8; D possibly corresponds to TRBD1 (6 bases). Trimming left V 0 bases short and J 4 bases short, with 7 bases between. The germline V gene has CDR1 SGHVS and CDR2 FQNEAQ. The CDR3 is 14 amino acids. For the CDR3, the DNA is TGTGCCAGCAGCTTAGCGGGGGGCGGAAACACCATATATTTT. Amino acid sequence: CASSLAGGGNTIYF.

This clone was found a few times. CDR3 DNA: TGTGCCACCCGGGTGGGAGGGGGATCAACTAATGAAAAACTGTTTTTT. It yields the protein CATRVGGGSTNEKLFF. The rearrangement uses TRBV19 and TRBJ1-4; possible D gene TRBD1, 6 bases. V gave up 10 bases and J gave up 0 bases, with 18 bases separating them. The CDR3 sequence is 16 residues long. Germline V gene sequence: CDR1 LNHDA, CDR2 SQIVND (reference sequence). Full variable domain (remainder filled in from reference TRBV19 and TRBJ1-4): DGGITQSPKYLFRKEGQNVTLSCEQNLNHDAMYWYRQDPGQGLRLIYYSQIVNDFQKGDIAEGYSVSREKKESFPLTVTSAQKNPTAFYLCATRVGGGSTNEKLFFGSGTQLSVL.

The chain links TRBV24-1 to TRBJ1-2; no reliable D call. V lost 9 bases to trimming and J lost 1 base, with 11 bases between them. This CDR3 has 13 amino acids. Germline V gene lookup returns CDR1 KGHDR and CDR2 SFDVKD. CDR3 amino acids: CATQAGSNYGYTF. The CDR3 DNA is TGTGCCACCCAGGCAGGCAGTAACTATGGCTACACCTTC.

This chain connects TRBV27 to TRBJ2-5; D is unclear. CDR1 is MNHEY and CDR2 is SMNVEV in the germline V gene (reference sequence). V was cut by 7 bases and J by 0 bases, with 18 bases left in between. The CDR3 extends over 16 amino acids. CDR3 sequence: CASKMWSGRYQETQYF. The CDR3 DNA reads TGTGCCAGCAAGATGTGGTCCGGGCGGTACCAAGAGACCCAGTACTTC.

The chain employs TRBV19 and TRBJ1-1, with a weak D call TRBD1 (6 bases). The CDR3 loop spans 15 amino acids. In germline, CDR1 is LNHDA, CDR2 SQIVND (reference sequence). Trimming pared 4 bases from V and 1 base from J, leaving 13 bases between. The CDR3 sequence: CASSNRAKTNTEAFF. The DNA of the CDR3 is TGTGCCAGTAGTAACAGGGCTAAGACGAACACTGAAGCTTTCTTT.

The rearrangement joins TRBV7-9 to TRBJ2-7; D not resolved. The CDR3 sequence is 14 residues long. Per the germline V gene, CDR1 is SEHNR and CDR2 is FQNEAQ (reference sequence). The ends were cut back, 0 bases at V and 0 bases at J, with 6 bases in the middle. The CDR3 reads CASSLASISYEQYF. In DNA form, the CDR3 reads TGTGCCAGCAGCTTAGCTTCCATCTCCTACGAGCAGTACTTC.